This T cell receptor beta chain emerged from a study of T cells after yellow fever vaccination. On the study more broadly: Any fraction with a low cell number was prepared using SMART-Seq v4 Ultra Low Input. Overall study results and limits: Faster peaking, at day 5 versus 15, marked a secondary response that was weaker. Abundant bulk-derived clonotypes could contaminate FACS-sorted repertoires.

UMIs and a universal primer site were added when TCR cDNA was made by 5'RACE template switching. Each CDR3 protein gets one entry after TCRdb re-called the 5' RACE reads with MiXCR. Of 300,000 to 400,000 distinct CDR3 sequences listed, 8% to 10% are singletons. The CDR3 has 12 amino acids. The germline V gene encodes CDR1 SGHNT and CDR2 YYREEE (reference sequence). With 2 bases clipped from V and 6 bases from J, the junction kept 2 bases outside the gene matches. This clonotype was counted ten times or more. Its target is not known. This receptor was identified in a man in his late teens or twenties who received the YFV17D yellow fever vaccine. The sequenced sample was PBMCs, obtained on the day of the first yellow fever vaccination. This chain uses TRBV5-4 with TRBJ2-7, with 7 bases aligning to TRBD2. CDR3 region: CASSFSSGEQYV. DNA of the CDR3: TGTGCCAGCAGCTTCTCTAGCGGCGAGCAGTACGTC.